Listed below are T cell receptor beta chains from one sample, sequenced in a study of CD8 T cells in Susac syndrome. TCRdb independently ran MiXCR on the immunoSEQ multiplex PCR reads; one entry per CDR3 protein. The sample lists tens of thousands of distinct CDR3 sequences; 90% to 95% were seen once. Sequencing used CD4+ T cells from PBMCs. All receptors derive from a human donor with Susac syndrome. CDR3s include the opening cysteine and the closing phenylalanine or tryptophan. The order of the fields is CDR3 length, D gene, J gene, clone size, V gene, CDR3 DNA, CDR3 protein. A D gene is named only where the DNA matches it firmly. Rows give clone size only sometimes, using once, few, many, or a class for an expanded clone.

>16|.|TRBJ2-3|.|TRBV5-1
TGCGCCAGCTGTCCCCATTCAGAAGCTAGCACAGATACGCAGTATTTT
CASCPHSEASTDTQYF
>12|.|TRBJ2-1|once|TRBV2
TGTGCCAGCATGATGACGTCCACTGAGCAGTTCTTC
CASMMTSTEQFF
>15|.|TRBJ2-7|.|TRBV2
TGTGCCAGCAGGGGCCGGCAGGGCCAGGTTCACGAGCAGTACTTC
CASRGRQGQVHEQYF
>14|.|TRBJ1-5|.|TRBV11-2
TGTGCCAGCAGCTCGTCAGGTCACAATCAGCCCCAGCATTTT
CASSSSGHNQPQHF
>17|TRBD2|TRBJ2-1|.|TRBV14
TGTGCCAGCAGCCAAGATTTGGGACTAGGCTCCTACAATGAGCAGTTCTTC
CASSQDLGLGSYNEQFF
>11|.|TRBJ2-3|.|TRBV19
TGTGCCAGTAGCCACGAGGCTACGCAGTATTTT
CASSHEATQYF
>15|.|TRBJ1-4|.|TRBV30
TGTGCCTGGAGTGCCCCAGGGGCAAGTAATGAAAAACTGTTTTTT
CAWSAPGASNEKLFF
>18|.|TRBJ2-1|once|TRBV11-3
TGTGCCAGCAGCTCCGGGATGGAGCGGAGAAGCTCCTACAATGAGCAGTTCTTC
CASSSGMERRSSYNEQFF
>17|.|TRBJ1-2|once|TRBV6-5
TGTGCCAGCAGTTACTCGAGTAGGGGAGGGGGTAGCTATGGCTACACCTTC
CASSYSSRGGGSYGYTF
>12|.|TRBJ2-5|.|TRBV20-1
TGCAGTGCTAGTTCGATTCAAGAGACCCAGTACTTC
CSASSIQETQYF
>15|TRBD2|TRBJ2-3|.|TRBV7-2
TGTGCCAGCAGCCGAGCGGGACCTAGCACAGATACGCAGTATTTT
CASSRAGPSTDTQYF
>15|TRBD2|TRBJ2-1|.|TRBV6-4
TGTGCCAGCAGTGACTCGGCGGGGGGGCACAATGAGCAGTTCTTC
CASSDSAGGHNEQFF
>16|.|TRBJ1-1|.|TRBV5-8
TGTGCCAGCAGCTTCTCCCGAGGATGGGGGAACACTGAAGCTTTCTTT
CASSFSRGWGNTEAFF
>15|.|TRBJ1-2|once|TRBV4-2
TGTGCCAGCAGCGCCCCTAGACAAGGGGACTATGGCTACACCTTC
CASSAPRQGDYGYTF
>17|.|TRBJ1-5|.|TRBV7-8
TGTGCCAGCAGCGGCCCCTCGCAGGGCGGGGGCAATCAGCCCCAGCATTTT
CASSGPSQGGGNQPQHF
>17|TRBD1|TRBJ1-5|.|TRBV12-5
TGTGCTAGTGGTTTGGGCCTACAGGGGGCGGGCAATCAGCCCCAGCATTTT
CASGLGLQGAGNQPQHF
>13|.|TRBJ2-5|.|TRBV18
TGTGCCAGCTCAGGGGGACATATTGAGACCCAGTACTTC
CASSGGHIETQYF
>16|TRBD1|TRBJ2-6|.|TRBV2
TGTGCCAGCTGGACAGGGGGCATCTCTGGGGCCAACGTCCTGACTTTC
CASWTGGISGANVLTF
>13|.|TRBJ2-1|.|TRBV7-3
TGTGCCAGCAGCTCCCGACATAGCAATGAGCAGTTCTTC
CASSSRHSNEQFF
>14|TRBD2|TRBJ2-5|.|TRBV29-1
TGCAGCGTTGTGACGGGAGGGAGGGGGGAGACCCAGTACTTC
CSVVTGGRGETQYF
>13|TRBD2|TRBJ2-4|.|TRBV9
TGTGCCAGCAGCGAGCGGGAGGCAAACATTCAGTACTTC
CASSEREANIQYF
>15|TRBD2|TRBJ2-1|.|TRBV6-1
TGTGCCAGCAGCACGGAGGCGGGGGATTACAATGAGCAGTTCTTC
CASSTEAGDYNEQFF
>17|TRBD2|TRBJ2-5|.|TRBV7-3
TGTGCCAGCAGCTTAACAGGAGTCCTAGCGGGAGCAGAGACCCAGTACTTC
CASSLTGVLAGAETQYF
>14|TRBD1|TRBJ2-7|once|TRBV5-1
TGCGCCAGCAGCTTGCGGGACAGCTCCTACGAGCAGTACTTC
CASSLRDSSYEQYF
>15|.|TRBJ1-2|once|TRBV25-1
TGTGCCACCCGAAGGGGGGAGAACCTCGACTATGGCTACACCTTC
CATRRGENLDYGYTF
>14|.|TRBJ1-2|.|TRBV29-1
TGCAGCGTTGAAATGCGGAACCCTAACTATGGCTACACCTTC
CSVEMRNPNYGYTF
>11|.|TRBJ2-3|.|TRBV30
TGTGCCTGGAGCCAGGAAGATACGCAGTATTTT
CAWSQEDTQYF
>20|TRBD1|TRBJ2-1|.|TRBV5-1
TGCGCCAGCAGCGGCTCCGGGACAGGCCTACCCTGGGGATCCTACAATGAGCAGTTCTTC
CASSGSGTGLPWGSYNEQFF